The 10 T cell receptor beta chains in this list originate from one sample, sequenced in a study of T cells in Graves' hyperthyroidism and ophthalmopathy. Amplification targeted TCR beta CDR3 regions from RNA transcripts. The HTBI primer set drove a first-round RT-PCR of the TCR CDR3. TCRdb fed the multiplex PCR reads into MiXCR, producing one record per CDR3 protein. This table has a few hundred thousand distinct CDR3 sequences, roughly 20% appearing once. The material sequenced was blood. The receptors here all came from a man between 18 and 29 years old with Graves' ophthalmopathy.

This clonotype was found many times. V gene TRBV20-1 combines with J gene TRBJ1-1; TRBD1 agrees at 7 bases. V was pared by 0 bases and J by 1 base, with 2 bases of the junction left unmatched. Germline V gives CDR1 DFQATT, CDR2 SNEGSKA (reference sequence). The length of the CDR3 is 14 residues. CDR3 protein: CSAREPGGNTEAFF. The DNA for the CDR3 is TGCAGTGCTAGAGAGCCAGGGGGGAACACTGAAGCTTTCTTT.

The CDR3 DNA reads TGCAGTGCTTCCCCGACTAGCGGGGGGGCCGGCTATGGCTACACCTTC. Translating it yields CSASPTSGGAGYGYTF. The chain combines TRBV20-1 with TRBJ1-2; tentative D call: TRBD1 (6 bases). Trimming took off 5 bases at V and 4 bases at J, with 23 bases between the two ends. CDR3 length: 16 residues. In germline, CDR1 is DFQATT, CDR2 SNEGSKA (reference sequence).

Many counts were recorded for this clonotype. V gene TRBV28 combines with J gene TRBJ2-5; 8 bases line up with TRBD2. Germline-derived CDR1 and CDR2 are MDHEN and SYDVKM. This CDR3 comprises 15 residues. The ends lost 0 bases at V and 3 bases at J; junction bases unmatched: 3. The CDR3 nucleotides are TGTGCCAGCAGTTTATGGGCAGCGGGGGAAGAGACCCAGTACTTC. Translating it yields CASSLWAAGEETQYF.

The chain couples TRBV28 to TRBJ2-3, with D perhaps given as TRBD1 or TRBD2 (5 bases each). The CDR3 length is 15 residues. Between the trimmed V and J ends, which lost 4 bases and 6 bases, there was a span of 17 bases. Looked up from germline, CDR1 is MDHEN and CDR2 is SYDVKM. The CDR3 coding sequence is TGTGCCAGCAGTTCCCGGGACCCAGGCGAGGATACGCAGTATTTT. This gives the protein CASSSRDPGEDTQYF. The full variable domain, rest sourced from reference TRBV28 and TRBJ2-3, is DVKVTQSSRYLVKRTGEKVFLECVQDMDHENMFWYRQDPGLGLRLIYFSYDVKMKEKGDIPEGYSVSREKKERFSLILESASTNQTSMYLCASSSRDPGEDTQYFGPGTRLTVL.

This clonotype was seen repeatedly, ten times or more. Here the CDR3 DNA reads TGTGCCAGCAGCTACAGGGTCACCTATGGCTACACCTTC. This gives the protein CASSYRVTYGYTF. The chain employs TRBV12-3 or TRBV12-4 and TRBJ1-2; a weak D match, TRBD1 (6 bases). The V and J ends lost 6 bases and 4 bases respectively, with 12 bases between them. The CDR3 covers 13 residues.

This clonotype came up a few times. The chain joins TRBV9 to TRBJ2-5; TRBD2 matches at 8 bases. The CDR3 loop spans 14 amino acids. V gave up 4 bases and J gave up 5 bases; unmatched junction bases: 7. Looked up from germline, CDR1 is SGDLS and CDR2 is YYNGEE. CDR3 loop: CASSRGLARETQYF. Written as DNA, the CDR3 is TGTGCCAGCAGCCGCGGACTAGCAAGGGAGACCCAGTACTTC.

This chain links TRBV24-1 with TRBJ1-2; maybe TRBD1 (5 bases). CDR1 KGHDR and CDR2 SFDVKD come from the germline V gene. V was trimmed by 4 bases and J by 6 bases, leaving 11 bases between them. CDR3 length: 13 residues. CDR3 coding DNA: TGTGCCACCAGTGAATCAGGGTTGCATGGCTACACCTTC. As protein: CATSESGLHGYTF.

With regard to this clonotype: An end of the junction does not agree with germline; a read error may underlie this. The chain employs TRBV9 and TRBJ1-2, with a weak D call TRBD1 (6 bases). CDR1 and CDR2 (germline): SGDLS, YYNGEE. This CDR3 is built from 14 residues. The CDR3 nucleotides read TGTGCCAGCATGGGGGCAGACGGATCCTATAGCTACACCTTC. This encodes CASMGADGSYSYTF.

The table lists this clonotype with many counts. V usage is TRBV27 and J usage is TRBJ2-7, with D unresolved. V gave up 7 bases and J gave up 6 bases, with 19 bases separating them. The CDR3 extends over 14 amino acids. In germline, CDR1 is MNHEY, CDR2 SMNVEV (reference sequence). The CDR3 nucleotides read TGTGCCAGCACCCTTTATTGGGGTTTGGGCGAGCAGTACTTC. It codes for CASTLYWGLGEQYF.

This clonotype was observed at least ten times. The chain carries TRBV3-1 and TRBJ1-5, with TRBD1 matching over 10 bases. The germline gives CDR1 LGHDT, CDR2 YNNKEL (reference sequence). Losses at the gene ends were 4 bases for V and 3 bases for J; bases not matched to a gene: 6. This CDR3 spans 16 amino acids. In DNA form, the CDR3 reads TGTGCCAGCAGCCTATCCGGGACAGGGGTCAATCAGCCCCAGCATTTT. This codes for CASSLSGTGVNQPQHF.